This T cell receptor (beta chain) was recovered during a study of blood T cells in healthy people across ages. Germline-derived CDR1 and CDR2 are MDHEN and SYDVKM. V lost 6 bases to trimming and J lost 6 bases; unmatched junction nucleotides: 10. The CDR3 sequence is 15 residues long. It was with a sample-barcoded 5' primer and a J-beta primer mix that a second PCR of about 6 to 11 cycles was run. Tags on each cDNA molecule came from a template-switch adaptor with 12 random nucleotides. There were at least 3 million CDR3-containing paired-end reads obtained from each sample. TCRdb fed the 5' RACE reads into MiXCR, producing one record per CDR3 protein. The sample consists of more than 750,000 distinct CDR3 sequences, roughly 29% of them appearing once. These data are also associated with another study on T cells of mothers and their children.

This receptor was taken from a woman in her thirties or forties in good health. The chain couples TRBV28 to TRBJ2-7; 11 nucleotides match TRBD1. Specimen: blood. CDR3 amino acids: CASSIGGTGGGEQYF. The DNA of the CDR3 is TGTGCCAGCAGCATAGGGGGGACAGGGGGTGGCGAGCAGTACTTC.